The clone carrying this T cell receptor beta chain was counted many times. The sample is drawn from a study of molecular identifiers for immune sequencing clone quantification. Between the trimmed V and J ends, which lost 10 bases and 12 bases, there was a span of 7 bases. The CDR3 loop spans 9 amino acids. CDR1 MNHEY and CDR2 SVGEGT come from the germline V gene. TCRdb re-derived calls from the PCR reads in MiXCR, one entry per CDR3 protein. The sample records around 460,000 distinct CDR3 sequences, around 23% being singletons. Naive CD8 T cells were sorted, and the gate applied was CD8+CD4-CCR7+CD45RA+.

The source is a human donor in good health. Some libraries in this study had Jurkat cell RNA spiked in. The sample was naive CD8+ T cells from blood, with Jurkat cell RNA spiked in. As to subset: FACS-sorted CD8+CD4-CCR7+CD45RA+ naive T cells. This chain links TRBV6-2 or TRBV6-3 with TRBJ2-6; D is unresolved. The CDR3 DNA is TGTGCCACGGGCCCCGTCCTGACTTTC. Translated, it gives CATGPVLTF.